This T cell receptor beta chain was sequenced for a study of shared clonotypes between healthy human individuals. Study-wide background: The study drew on two women and a few men aged 18 to 49 as donors.

Donors, healthy HIV-negative adults, lacked recent acute infections or vaccinations. Caucasian adults residing in Nashville, Tennessee made up all the donors. The V end lost 0 bases, the J end lost 4 bases, and 11 bases lay between the germline ends. This CDR3 region has 15 residues. Germline CDR1 reads SGHKS; CDR2 reads YYEKEE (reference sequence). Produced via immunoSEQ multiplex PCR; TCRdb's table is partial and in-frame only. The data contain some 510,000 clones, approximately 79% of them singletons. Input material: PBMCs. The TCR comes from a woman in her thirties or forties in good health. Some clones in this sample may be carry-over from other donors' samples. This rearrangement joins TRBV5-5 to TRBJ2-1, with a weak D call TRBD2 (7 bases). The DNA for the CDR3 is TGTGCCAGCAGCTTGGCGGGGGGCGAGTACAATGAGCAGTTCTTC. The encoded protein is CASSLAGGEYNEQFF.